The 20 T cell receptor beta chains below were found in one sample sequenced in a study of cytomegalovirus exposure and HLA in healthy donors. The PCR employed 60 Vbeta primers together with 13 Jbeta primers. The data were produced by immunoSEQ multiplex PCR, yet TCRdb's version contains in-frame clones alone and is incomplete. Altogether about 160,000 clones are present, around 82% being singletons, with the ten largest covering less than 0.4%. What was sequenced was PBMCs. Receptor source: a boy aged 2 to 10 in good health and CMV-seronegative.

As DNA, the CDR3 is TGTGCCATCAGTCATGACAGGGAAGGTGGGACTAATGAAAAACTGTTTTTT. This gives the protein CAISHDREGGTNEKLFF. The rearrangement joins TRBV10-3 to TRBJ1-4; 7 positions agree with TRBD1. The CDR3 length is 17 residues. The J segment lost 2 bases and the V segment lost 5 bases, leaving 11 bases of the junction unmatched. The V gene's germline CDR1 is ENHRY and CDR2 SYGVKD.

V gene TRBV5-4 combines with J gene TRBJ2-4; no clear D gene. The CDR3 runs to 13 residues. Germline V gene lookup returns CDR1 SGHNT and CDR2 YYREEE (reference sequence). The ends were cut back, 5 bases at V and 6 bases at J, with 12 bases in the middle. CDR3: CASSYVVPNIQYF. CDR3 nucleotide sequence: TGTGCCAGCAGTTATGTCGTCCCAAACATTCAGTACTTC.

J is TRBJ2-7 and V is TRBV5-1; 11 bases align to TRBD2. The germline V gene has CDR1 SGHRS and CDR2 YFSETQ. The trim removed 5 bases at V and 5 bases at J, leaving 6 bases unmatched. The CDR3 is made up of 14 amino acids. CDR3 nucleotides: TGCGCCAGCAGGCGAGAACTAGCGGGAGACGAGCAGTACTTC. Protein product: CASRRELAGDEQYF.

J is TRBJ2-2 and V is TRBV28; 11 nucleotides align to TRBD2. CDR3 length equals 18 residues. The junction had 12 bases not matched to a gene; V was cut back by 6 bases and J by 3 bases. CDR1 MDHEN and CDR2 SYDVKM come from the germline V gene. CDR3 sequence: CASRLDYRLAGHTGELFF. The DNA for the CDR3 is TGTGCCAGCAGACTCGATTACCGACTAGCGGGACACACCGGGGAGCTGTTTTTT.

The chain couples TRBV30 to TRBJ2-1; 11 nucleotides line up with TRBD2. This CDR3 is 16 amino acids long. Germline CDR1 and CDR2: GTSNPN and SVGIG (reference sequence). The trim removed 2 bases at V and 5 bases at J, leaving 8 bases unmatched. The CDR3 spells CAWSPSSGRIHNEQFF. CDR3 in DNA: TGTGCCTGGAGTCCATCTAGCGGGAGGATCCACAATGAGCAGTTCTTC. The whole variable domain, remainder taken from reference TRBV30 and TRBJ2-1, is SQTIHQWPATLVQPVGSPLSLECTVEGTSNPNLYWYRQAAGRGLQLLFYSVGIGQISSEVPQNLSASRPQDRQFILSSKKLLLSDSGFYLCAWSPSSGRIHNEQFFGPGTRLTVL.

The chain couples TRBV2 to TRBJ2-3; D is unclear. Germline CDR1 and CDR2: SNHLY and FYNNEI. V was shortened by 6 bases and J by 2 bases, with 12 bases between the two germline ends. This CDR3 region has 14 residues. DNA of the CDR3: TGTGCCAGCAGGAAACACCCAACCACAGATACGCAGTATTTT. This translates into CASRKHPTTDTQYF.

CDR3 sequence reads: CASSSLARGSGNTEAFF. In DNA form, the CDR3 reads TGTGCCAGCAGTTCATTAGCCAGGGGATCGGGAAACACTGAAGCTTTCTTT. The rearrangement uses TRBV11-2 and TRBJ1-1; weak D call: TRBD1 (6 bases). V lost 6 bases, J lost 2 bases, and 22 bases lay in between. The germline gives CDR1 SGHAT, CDR2 FQNNGV. The CDR3 totals 17 residues.

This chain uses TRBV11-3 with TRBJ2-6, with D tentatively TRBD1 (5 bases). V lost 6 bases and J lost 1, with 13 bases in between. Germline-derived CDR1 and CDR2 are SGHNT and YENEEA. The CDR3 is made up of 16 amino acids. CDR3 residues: CASSPGRGSGANVLTF. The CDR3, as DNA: TGTGCCAGCAGTCCCGGAAGGGGATCTGGGGCCAACGTCCTGACTTTC.

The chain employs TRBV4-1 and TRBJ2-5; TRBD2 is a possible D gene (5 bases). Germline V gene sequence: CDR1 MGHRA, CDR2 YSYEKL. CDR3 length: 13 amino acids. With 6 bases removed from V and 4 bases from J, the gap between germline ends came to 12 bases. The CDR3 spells CASSLGLLETQYF. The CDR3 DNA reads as TGCGCCAGCAGTCTAGGACTCTTAGAGACCCAGTACTTC.

The CDR3 region has the DNA TGTGCCAGCAGTCCCTTGGGACTAGCAGAAACTAGCACAGATACGCAGTATTTT. The encoded protein is CASSPLGLAETSTDTQYF. This sequence joins TRBV27 and TRBJ2-3, with 9 bases identical to TRBD2. The CDR3 extends over 18 amino acids. V was pared by 5 bases and J by 0 bases, with 12 bases of the junction left unmatched. The germline V gene has CDR1 MNHEY and CDR2 SMNVEV (reference sequence).

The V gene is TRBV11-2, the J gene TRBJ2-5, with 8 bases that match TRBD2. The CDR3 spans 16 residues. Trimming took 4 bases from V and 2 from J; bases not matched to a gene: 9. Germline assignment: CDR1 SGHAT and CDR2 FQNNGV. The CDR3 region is CASSSAGTSNQETQYF. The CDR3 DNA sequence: TGTGCCAGCAGCTCAGCCGGGACTAGTAATCAAGAGACCCAGTACTTC.

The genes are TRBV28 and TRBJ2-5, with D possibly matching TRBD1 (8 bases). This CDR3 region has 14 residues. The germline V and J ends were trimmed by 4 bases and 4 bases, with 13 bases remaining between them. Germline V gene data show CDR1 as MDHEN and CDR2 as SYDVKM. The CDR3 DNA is TGTGCCAGCAGTTCGGACAGGGAGGGAGAGACCCAGTACTTC. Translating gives CASSSDREGETQYF.

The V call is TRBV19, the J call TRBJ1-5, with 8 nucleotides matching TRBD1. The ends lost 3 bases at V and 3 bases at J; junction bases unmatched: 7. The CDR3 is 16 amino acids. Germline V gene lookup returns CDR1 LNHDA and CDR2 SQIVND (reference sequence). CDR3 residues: CASSISRDRPNQPQHF. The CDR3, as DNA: TGTGCCAGTAGTATTTCGAGGGACAGGCCCAATCAGCCCCAGCATTTT.

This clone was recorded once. CDR3 nucleotide sequence: TGCGCCAGCAGCTTGTTGGGGGAGGATTACAATGAGCAGTTCTTC. This gives the protein CASSLLGEDYNEQFF. The chain is built from TRBV5-1 and TRBJ2-1, with D possibly matching TRBD2 (6 bases). V shed 1 base and J shed 4 bases, with 12 bases lying between them. Germline CDR1 SGHRS, CDR2 YFSETQ. This CDR3 region has 15 residues.

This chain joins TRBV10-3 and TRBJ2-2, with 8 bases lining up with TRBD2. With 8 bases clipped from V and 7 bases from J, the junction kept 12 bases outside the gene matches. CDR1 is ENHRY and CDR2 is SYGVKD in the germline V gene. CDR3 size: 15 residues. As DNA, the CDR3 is TGTGCCATCCCGTGGGTAGCGGGGTTCGGCGGGGAGCTGTTTTTT. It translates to CAIPWVAGFGGELFF.

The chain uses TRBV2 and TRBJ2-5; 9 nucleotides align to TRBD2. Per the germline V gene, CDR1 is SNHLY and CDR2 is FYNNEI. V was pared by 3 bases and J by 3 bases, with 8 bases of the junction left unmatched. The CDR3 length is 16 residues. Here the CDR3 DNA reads TGTGCCAGCAGTGACGGACGGCCTAGCGGGGAAGAGACCCAGTACTTC. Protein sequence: CASSDGRPSGEETQYF. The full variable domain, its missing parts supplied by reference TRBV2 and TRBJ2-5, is EPEVTQTPSHQVTQMGQEVILRCVPISNHLYFYWYRQILGQKVEFLVSFYNNEISEKSEIFDDQFSVERPDGSNFTLKIRSTKLEDSAMYFCASSDGRPSGEETQYFGPGTRLLVL.

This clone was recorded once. The CDR3 DNA sequence: TGTGCCAGCAGCCTCGGTAACTCCCAAGAGACCCAGTACTTC. It codes for CASSLGNSQETQYF. The V call is TRBV7-8, the J call TRBJ2-5; D is undetermined. The CDR3 is 14 amino acids. V lost 5 bases and J lost 1, with 11 bases in between. Germline CDR1 and CDR2: SGHVS and FQNEAQ.

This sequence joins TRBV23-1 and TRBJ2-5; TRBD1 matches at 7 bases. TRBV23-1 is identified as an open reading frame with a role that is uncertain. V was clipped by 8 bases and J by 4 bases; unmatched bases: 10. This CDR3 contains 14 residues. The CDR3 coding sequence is TGCGCCAGCGCCGACCCGGACAGGTTAGAGACCCAGTACTTC. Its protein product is CASADPDRLETQYF.

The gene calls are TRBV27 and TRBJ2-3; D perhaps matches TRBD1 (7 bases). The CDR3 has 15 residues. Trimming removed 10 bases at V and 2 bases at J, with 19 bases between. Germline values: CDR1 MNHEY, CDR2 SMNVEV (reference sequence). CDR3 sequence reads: CATRGWRGDTDTQYF. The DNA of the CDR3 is TGTGCCACCAGGGGGTGGAGGGGCGACACAGATACGCAGTATTTT.

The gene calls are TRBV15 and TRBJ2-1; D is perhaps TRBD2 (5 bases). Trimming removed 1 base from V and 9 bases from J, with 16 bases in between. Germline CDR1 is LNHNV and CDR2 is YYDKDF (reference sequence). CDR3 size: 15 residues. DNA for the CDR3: TGTGCCACCAGCAGAGTGGACTTCACGAATACTGAGCAGTTCTTC. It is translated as CATSRVDFTNTEQFF.